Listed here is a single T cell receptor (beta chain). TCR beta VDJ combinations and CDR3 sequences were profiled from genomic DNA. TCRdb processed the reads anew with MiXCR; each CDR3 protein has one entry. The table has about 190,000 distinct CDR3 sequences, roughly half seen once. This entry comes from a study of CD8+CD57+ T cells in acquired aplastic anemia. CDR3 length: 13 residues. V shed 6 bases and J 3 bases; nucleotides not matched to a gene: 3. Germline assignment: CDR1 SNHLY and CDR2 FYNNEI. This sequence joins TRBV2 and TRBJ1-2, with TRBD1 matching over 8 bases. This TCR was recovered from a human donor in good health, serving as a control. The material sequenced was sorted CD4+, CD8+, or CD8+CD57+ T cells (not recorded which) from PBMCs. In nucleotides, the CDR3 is TGTGCCAGCAGGGGACAGGTGCACTATGGCTACACCTTC. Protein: CASRGQVHYGYTF.